These 31 T cell receptor beta chains came from one sample sequenced in a study of T cell repertoires in cytomegalovirus infection. TCRdb independently ran MiXCR on the reads; one entry per CDR3 protein. Of about a million distinct CDR3 sequences in the sample, approximately 33% were seen once. These receptors' antigens are unknown. The starting material was cultured CD8+ T cells from PBMCs, obtained from culture after CMV antigen stimulation. These receptors came from a human donor in good health (CMV status not recorded). Some clones in this sample may be carry-over from other donors' samples.

This clonotype was detected a few times. V is TRBV10-3 and J is TRBJ2-7, with D maybe TRBD1 (6 bases). CDR3 length equals 19 residues. The germline gives CDR1 ENHRY, CDR2 SYGVKD. The V end was cut by 0 bases, the J end by 0 bases, with 21 bases between. This CDR3 reads CAISESIQRQARSSYEQYF. The CDR3 DNA is TGTGCCATCAGTGAGTCGATCCAACGACAGGCAAGGAGCTCCTACGAGCAGTACTTC.

The rearrangement joins TRBV6-1 to TRBJ1-2; D uncertain. CDR1 MNHNS and CDR2 SASEGT come from the germline V gene. V was shortened by 5 bases and J by 4 bases, with 11 bases between the two germline ends. This CDR3 comprises 13 residues. The CDR3 spells CASSIPSGYGYTF. CDR3 DNA sequence: TGTGCCAGCAGTATCCCTAGTGGCTATGGCTACACCTTC.

This clonotype occurred a few times. The chain couples TRBV5-4 to TRBJ2-7, with D possibly being TRBD2 (6 bases). Per the germline V gene, CDR1 is SGHNT and CDR2 is YYREEE (reference sequence). The V and J ends lost 1 base and 3 bases respectively, with 14 bases between them. The CDR3 totals 15 residues. CDR3 protein: CASSLWEESYYEQYF. The CDR3 region has the DNA TGTGCCAGCAGCTTGTGGGAGGAGAGTTACTACGAGCAGTACTTC. Drawing the rest from reference TRBV5-4 and TRBJ2-7, the complete variable domain is ETGVTQSPTHLIKTRGQQVTLRCSSQSGHNTVSWYQQALGQGPQFIFQYYREEENGRGNFPPRFSGLQFPNYSSELNVNALELDDSALYLCASSLWEESYYEQYFGPGTRLTVT.

This clonotype was picked up a small number of times. This chain uses TRBV7-9 with TRBJ1-6; D perhaps matches TRBD1 (6 bases). CDR1 is SEHNR, CDR2 FQNEAQ, per germline (reference sequence). The CDR3 has 16 amino acids. V was pared by 5 bases and J by 9 bases, with 20 bases between. The chain's CDR3 is CASSPPWAGAGSPLHF. The CDR3 DNA reads TGTGCCAGCAGCCCACCGTGGGCAGGGGCAGGTTCACCCCTCCACTTT. Filled out from reference TRBV7-9 and TRBJ1-6, the complete variable domain reads DTGVSQNPRHKITKRGQNVTFRCDPISEHNRLYWYRQTLGQGPEFLTYFQNEAQLEKSRLLSDRFSAERPKGSFSTLEIQRTEQGDSAMYLCASSPPWAGAGSPLHFGNGTRLTVT.

The genes are TRBV11-2 and TRBJ2-1; D not certain. Germline V gene data show CDR1 as SGHAT and CDR2 as FQNNGV. The V and J ends lost 5 bases and 2 bases respectively, with 10 bases between them. The CDR3 is 14 residues long. The CDR3 DNA reads TGTGCCAGCAGCGGTTTCGGCCCCTACAATGAGCAGTTCTTC. As protein: CASSGFGPYNEQFF. The variable domain in full, with the rest retrieved from reference TRBV11-2 and TRBJ2-1, is EAGVAQSPRYKIIEKRQSVAFWCNPISGHATLYWYQQILGQGPKLLIQFQNNGVVDDSQLPKDRFSAERLKGVDSTLKIQPAKLEDSAVYLCASSGFGPYNEQFFGPGTRLTVL.

V and J are TRBV7-6 and TRBJ2-2; unclear D gene. Looked up from germline, CDR1 is SGHVS and CDR2 is FNYEAQ. This CDR3 is 14 amino acids long. V lost 4 bases and J 1 base, leaving 7 bases between the germline ends. As DNA, the CDR3 is TGTGCCAGCAGCTCGGCCGGGAACACCGGGGAGCTGTTTTTT. This sequence encodes CASSSAGNTGELFF.

This rearrangement joins TRBV19 to TRBJ2-3; D is unclear. V lost 6 bases to trimming and J lost 1 base, with 8 bases between them. The CDR3 loop spans 13 amino acids. Germline lookup yields CDR1 LNHDA and CDR2 SQIVND (reference sequence). For the CDR3, the DNA is TGTGCCAGTAGGGCCAAGGGCACAGATACGCAGTATTTT. It specifies CASRAKGTDTQYF.

This clonotype was observed at least ten times. The V and J genes are TRBV19 and TRBJ2-2; possibly TRBD2 for D (5 bases). Between the trimmed V and J ends, which lost 5 bases and 6 bases, there was a span of 16 bases. This CDR3 is 15 amino acids long. The V gene's germline CDR1 is LNHDA and CDR2 SQIVND (reference sequence). DNA of the CDR3: TGTGCCAGTAGTGGACGAGTCGGGGTATCCGGGGAGCTGTTTTTT. Its translation is CASSGRVGVSGELFF. Drawing the rest from reference TRBV19 and TRBJ2-2, the complete variable domain is DGGITQSPKYLFRKEGQNVTLSCEQNLNHDAMYWYRQDPGQGLRLIYYSQIVNDFQKGDIAEGYSVSREKKESFPLTVTSAQKNPTAFYLCASSGRVGVSGELFFGEGSRLTVL.

Only a few counts were recorded for this clonotype. This chain joins TRBV15 and TRBJ2-5; tentatively, D is TRBD2 (5 bases). The CDR3 length is 13 residues. The germline V gene has CDR1 LNHNV and CDR2 YYDKDF (reference sequence). The V end was cut by 2 bases, the J end by 4 bases, with 8 bases between. CDR3 DNA sequence: TGTGCCACCAGCAGAACTAGGACAGAGACCCAGTACTTC. Translation gives CATSRTRTETQYF.

This clonotype was picked up a small number of times. V gene TRBV12-3 or TRBV12-4 combines with J gene TRBJ2-4, with D tentatively TRBD2 (5 bases). V was clipped by 3 bases and J by 3 bases, with 15 bases between them. CDR3 size: 16 residues. In DNA form, the CDR3 reads TGTGCCAGCAGTTTTTCAAGCGGCCTGGACAAAAACATTCAGTACTTC. Translated, it gives CASSFSSGLDKNIQYF.

The genes are TRBV7-6 and TRBJ2-3; no clear D. Germline V CDR1 and CDR2: SGHVS, FNYEAQ. This CDR3 region has 13 residues. Trimming took off 3 bases at V and 6 bases at J, with 10 bases between the two ends. In DNA, the CDR3 is TGTGCCAGCAGCTTCTTCGGGCCTGATACGCAGTATTTT. It translates to CASSFFGPDTQYF.

This clonotype was seen a handful of times. The J gene is TRBJ1-1, the V gene TRBV7-9; D is perhaps TRBD1 (5 bases). The CDR3 loop spans 15 amino acids. In germline, CDR1 is SEHNR, CDR2 FQNEAQ (reference sequence). V was pared by 5 bases and J by 3 bases, with 16 bases between. CDR3 sequence: CASSGRDQLYTEAFF. The DNA of the CDR3 is TGTGCCAGCAGCGGTCGGGACCAACTTTACACTGAAGCTTTCTTT.

The V call is TRBV6-2 or TRBV6-3, the J call TRBJ2-7, with unresolved D. CDR1 and CDR2 (germline): MNHEY, SVGEGT. Trimming took 3 bases from V and 6 from J, leaving 9 bases between them. The CDR3 spans 12 residues. The CDR3, as DNA: TGTGCCAGCAGTTATGGACCCGTCGAGCAGTACTTC. This translates into CASSYGPVEQYF.

This chain uses TRBV19 with TRBJ1-6; perhaps TRBD1 as D (5 bases). This CDR3 has 13 amino acids. Trimming took off 3 bases at V and 10 bases at J, with 10 bases between the two ends. Germline V lookup: CDR1 LNHDA, CDR2 SQIVND (reference sequence). The CDR3 region has the DNA TGTGCCAGTAGTATGGCCGGGGGATCACCCCTCCACTTT. It specifies CASSMAGGSPLHF.

The rearrangement joins TRBV20-1 to TRBJ2-1, with TRBD1 matching 7 bases. The CDR3 sequence is 15 residues long. Germline CDR1 DFQATT, CDR2 SNEGSKA (reference sequence). Trimming at V came to 3 bases and at J to 2 bases, leaving 7 bases not matched to a gene. CDR3 region: CSARDDRVTYNEQFF. CDR3 DNA sequence: TGCAGTGCTAGGGACGACAGGGTCACCTACAATGAGCAGTTCTTC.

This clonotype was detected a few times. The CDR3 region has the DNA TGTGCCAGCAGCTCGCTAGGACTAGCGGGGGCGGGTGAGCAGTTCTTC. Protein product: CASSSLGLAGAGEQFF. The chain recombines TRBV7-9 with TRBJ2-1; TRBD2 agrees at 13 bases. This CDR3 contains 16 residues. Trimming at V came to 4 bases and at J to 9 bases, leaving 9 bases not matched to a gene. The V gene's germline CDR1 is SEHNR and CDR2 FQNEAQ (reference sequence).

This clonotype was detected only a few times. This rearrangement joins TRBV14 to TRBJ2-1, with D hard to call. The ends were cut back, 4 bases at V and 0 bases at J, with 16 bases in the middle. The CDR3 sequence is 17 residues long. CDR1 is SGHDN and CDR2 is FVKESK in the germline V gene. The CDR3 DNA reads as TGTGCCAGCAGCCCCTCCTTCATACTTTCCTCCTACAATGAGCAGTTCTTC. Translating gives CASSPSFILSSYNEQFF. Full variable domain (outside the CDR3, taken from reference TRBV14 and TRBJ2-1): EAGVTQFPSHSVIEKGQTVTLRCDPISGHDNLYWYRRVMGKEIKFLLHFVKESKQDESGMPNNRFLAERTGGTYSTLKVQPAELEDSGVYFCASSPSFILSSYNEQFFGPGTRLTVL.

This clonotype has only a few counts. The V call is TRBV7-9, the J call TRBJ2-1, with D perhaps given as TRBD1 or TRBD2 (5 bases each). The CDR3 length is 19 residues. Trimming took off 3 bases at V and 0 bases at J, with 21 bases between the two ends. CDR1 is SEHNR and CDR2 is FQNEAQ in the germline V gene (reference sequence). The CDR3 is CASSFPLGTAFSSYNEQFF. As DNA, the CDR3 is TGTGCCAGCAGCTTCCCGCTCGGGACCGCCTTCAGCTCCTACAATGAGCAGTTCTTC.

This clonotype came up a few times. V usage is TRBV20-1 and J usage is TRBJ1-1, with no clear D. CDR1 DFQATT and CDR2 SNEGSKA come from the germline V gene (reference sequence). Trimming cost V 2 bases and J 7 bases, with 17 bases left between them. There are 14 residues in the CDR3. CDR3 protein: CSARPSAGLDEAFF. In DNA, the CDR3 is TGCAGTGCTAGACCATCCGCGGGTCTAGATGAAGCTTTCTTT.

The genes are TRBV6-1 and TRBJ2-7; D is unclear. The CDR3 is made up of 13 amino acids. V was cut by 2 bases and J by 2 bases, with 7 bases left in between. Per the germline V gene, CDR1 is MNHNS and CDR2 is SASEGT. The CDR3 spells CASSELKAYEQYV. The CDR3 DNA is TGTGCCAGCAGTGAATTAAAGGCCTACGAGCAGTACGTC.

This clonotype was observed a handful of times. V usage is TRBV19 and J usage is TRBJ1-5; TRBD1 aligns across 7 bases. The CDR3 is 16 amino acids. The ends lost 2 bases at V and 7 bases at J; junction bases unmatched: 11. Germline CDR1 is LNHDA and CDR2 is SQIVND (reference sequence). The CDR3 DNA is TGTGCCAGTAGTATACCTAGTAAGGGGGCCCGACAGCCCCAGCATTTT. It translates to CASSIPSKGARQPQHF.

The V and J genes are TRBV2 and TRBJ2-7; TRBD1 agrees at 8 bases. Per the germline V gene, CDR1 is SNHLY and CDR2 is FYNNEI. V lost 8 bases to trimming and J lost 5 bases; unmatched junction nucleotides: 5. The CDR3 consists of 12 residues. The CDR3 DNA sequence: TGTGCCAGCGTGGACAGGGCGGACGAGCAGTACTTC. The encoded protein is CASVDRADEQYF.

This clonotype was seen many times. The V call is TRBV6-1, the J call TRBJ1-5; D uncertain. Trimming pared 7 bases from V and 7 bases from J, leaving 14 bases between. Germline V gives CDR1 MNHNS, CDR2 SASEGT. CDR3 size: 13 residues. The CDR3 DNA follows: TGTGCCAGCATAGTGAGGGTAGGACAGCCCCAGCATTTT. Protein sequence: CASIVRVGQPQHF.

The gene calls are TRBV9 and TRBJ2-6; 8 bases agree with TRBD1. This CDR3 spans 17 amino acids. From germline, CDR1 is SGDLS and CDR2 YYNGEE. V was clipped by 0 bases and J by 1 base; unmatched bases: 3. The CDR3 nucleotides read TGTGCCAGCAGCGTAGCGACAGGGGAATCTGGGGCCAACGTCCTGACTTTC. Amino acids: CASSVATGESGANVLTF.

Turning to this clonotype: Mismatch with germline at one junction end may stem from a read error. The chain has TRBV7-6 and TRBJ1-1, with D uncertain. CDR1 and CDR2 (germline): SGHVS, FNYEAQ. CDR3 length: 11 residues. CDR3 region: CVSSSGSEAFF. CDR3 sequence (DNA): TGTGTCAGCAGTAGCGGATCTGAAGCTTTCTTT.

V and J are TRBV4-1 and TRBJ2-1; 7 nucleotides agree with TRBD2. The ends lost 4 bases at V and 11 bases at J; junction bases unmatched: 5. Germline CDR1 MGHRA, CDR2 YSYEKL. The CDR3 extends over 12 amino acids. Here the CDR3 DNA reads TGCGCCAGCAGCCTGGGGGGGAATAAGCAGTTCTTC. It yields the protein CASSLGGNKQFF.

There are a few counts of this clonotype. The rearrangement joins TRBV6-1 to TRBJ1-3, with a weak D call TRBD1 (6 bases). Deletions cut 7 bases from V and 11 bases from J, with 15 bases between. The CDR3 totals 12 residues. In germline, CDR1 is MNHNS, CDR2 SASEGT. The DNA of the CDR3 is TGTGCCAGCACCTCTTATGGGGGCCCCATATATTTT. Amino acid sequence: CASTSYGGPIYF.

V is TRBV29-1 and J is TRBJ1-2; possibly TRBD1 for D (5 bases). CDR1 and CDR2 from the germline V gene are SQVTM and ANQGSEA. Trimming removed 5 bases from V and 2 bases from J, with 9 bases in between. CDR3 size: 12 residues. The CDR3 region is CSVTTENYGYTF. DNA for the CDR3: TGCAGCGTTACGACAGAGAACTATGGCTACACCTTC.

V gene TRBV6-2 or TRBV6-3 combines with J gene TRBJ1-3, with D possibly being TRBD1 (5 bases). The ends were cut back, 3 bases at V and 1 base at J, with 16 bases in the middle. CDR3 length equals 17 residues. CDR1 is MNHEY and CDR2 is SVGEGT in the germline V gene. The CDR3 is CASSYLGQDTSGNTIYF. Here the CDR3 DNA reads TGTGCCAGCAGTTATTTAGGACAAGATACTTCTGGAAACACCATATATTTT.

The CDR3 here is CASSPPGQGPKNIQYF. In DNA form, the CDR3 reads TGTGCCAGCAGCCCACCGGGACAGGGTCCCAAAAACATTCAGTACTTC. The rearrangement uses TRBV13 and TRBJ2-4; TRBD1 agrees at 9 bases. The CDR3 extends over 16 amino acids. Trimming took 5 bases from V and 2 from J; bases not matched to a gene: 7. CDR1 is PRHDT and CDR2 is FYEKMQ in the germline V gene (reference sequence).

The chain combines TRBV13 with TRBJ1-2; 7 bases fit TRBD1. The ends lost 3 bases at V and 4 bases at J; junction bases unmatched: 5. The CDR3 spans 14 residues. Germline V CDR1 and CDR2: PRHDT, FYEKMQ (reference sequence). DNA for the CDR3: TGTGCCAGCAGCTTTGGGCGGACAGGCTATGGCTACACCTTC. It specifies CASSFGRTGYGYTF. The full variable domain, rest sourced from reference TRBV13 and TRBJ1-2, is AAGVIQSPRHLIKEKRETATLKCYPIPRHDTVYWYQQGPGQDPQFLISFYEKMQSDKGSIPDRFSAQQFSDYHSELNMSSLELGDSALYFCASSFGRTGYGYTFGSGTRLTVV.